The T cell receptor beta chain described here comes from a study of cytomegalovirus exposure and HLA in healthy donors. The CDR3 totals 12 residues. V lost 4 bases and J lost 3, with 7 bases in between. Germline V CDR1 and CDR2: SGDLS, YYNGEE. The PCR was carried out with 60 Vbeta primers and 13 Jbeta primers. Method: immunoSEQ multiplex PCR; TCRdb's copy keeps in-frame clones and lacks some. The data contain about 180,000 clones, over 65% of them singletons. Sequencing was carried out using PBMCs. This receptor was obtained from a man aged 55 to 69 in good health and CMV-seronegative. J is TRBJ1-1 and V is TRBV9; the D gene is possibly TRBD1 (5 bases). CDR3 loop: CASSPGYTEAFF. The CDR3 coding sequence is TGTGCCAGCAGCCCAGGGTACACTGAAGCTTTCTTT.